This T cell receptor (beta chain) was identified during a study of T cells in Graves' hyperthyroidism and ophthalmopathy. RNA transcripts were the template for amplifying TCR beta CDR3 regions. A first-round RT-PCR of the TCR CDR3 used the HTBI primer set. One entry per CDR3 protein results from TCRdb running MiXCR on the multiplex PCR reads. There are roughly 180,000 distinct CDR3 sequences in the sample; more than 15% occur only once, and 25% to 30% lies in the top ten. The V gene lost 0 bases and the J gene lost 2 bases, with 6 bases spanning the gap. The CDR3 loop spans 14 amino acids. Germline lookup yields CDR1 SGDLS and CDR2 YYNGEE. Stable disease denoted Graves' hyperthyroidism without ophthalmopathy progression within 18 months. The PBMCs had their origin in around 10 ml of fresh peripheral blood. With respect to this clonotype: The antigen is undetermined.

General study findings and limits: Most clonotypes expanded in the thyroid (above 0.001) were also present in blood.

The chain links TRBV9 to TRBJ1-5; D is uncertain. The clonotype originates from a woman aged 45 to 65 with Graves' hyperthyroidism. The sample comprised blood. The CDR3 nucleotides read TGTGCCAGCAGCGTAGAGTCAGGCAATCAGCCCCAGCATTTT. Protein product: CASSVESGNQPQHF.